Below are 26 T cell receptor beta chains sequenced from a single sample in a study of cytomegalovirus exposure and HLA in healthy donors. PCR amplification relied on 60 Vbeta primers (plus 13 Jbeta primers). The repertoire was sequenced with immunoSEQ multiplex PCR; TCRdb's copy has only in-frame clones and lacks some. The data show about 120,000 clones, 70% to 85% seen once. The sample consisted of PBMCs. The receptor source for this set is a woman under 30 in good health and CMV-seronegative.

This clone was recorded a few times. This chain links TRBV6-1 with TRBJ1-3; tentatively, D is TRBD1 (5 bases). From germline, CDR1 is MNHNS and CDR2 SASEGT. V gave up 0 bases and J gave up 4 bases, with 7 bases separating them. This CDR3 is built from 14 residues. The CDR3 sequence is CASSEAAGGNTIYF. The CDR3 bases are TGTGCCAGCAGTGAAGCGGCAGGGGGAAACACCATATATTTT.

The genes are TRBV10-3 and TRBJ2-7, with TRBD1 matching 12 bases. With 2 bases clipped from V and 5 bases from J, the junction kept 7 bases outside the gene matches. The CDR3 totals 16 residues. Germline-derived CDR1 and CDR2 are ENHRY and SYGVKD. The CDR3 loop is CAISELGGDRGHEQYF. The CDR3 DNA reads TGTGCCATCAGTGAGCTCGGGGGGGACAGGGGGCACGAGCAGTACTTC.

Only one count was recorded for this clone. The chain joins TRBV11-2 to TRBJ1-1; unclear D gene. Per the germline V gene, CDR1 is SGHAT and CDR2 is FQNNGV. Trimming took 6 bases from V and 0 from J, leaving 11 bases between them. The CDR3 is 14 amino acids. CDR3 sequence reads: CASRRPGLNTEAFF. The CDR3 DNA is TGTGCCAGCAGACGACCGGGTTTGAACACTGAAGCTTTCTTT.

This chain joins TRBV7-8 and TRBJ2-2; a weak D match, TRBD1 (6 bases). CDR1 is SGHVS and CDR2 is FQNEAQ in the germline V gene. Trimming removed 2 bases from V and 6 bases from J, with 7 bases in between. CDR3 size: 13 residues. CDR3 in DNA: TGTGCCAGCAGCTTAACAGGGCCCGGGGAGCTGTTTTTT. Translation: CASSLTGPGELFF.

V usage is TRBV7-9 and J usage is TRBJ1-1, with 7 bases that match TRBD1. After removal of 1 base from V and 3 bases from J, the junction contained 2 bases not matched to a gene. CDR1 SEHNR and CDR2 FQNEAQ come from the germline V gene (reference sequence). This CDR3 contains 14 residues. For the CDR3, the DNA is TGTGCCAGCAGCTTAGGACAGGGCTACACTGAAGCTTTCTTT. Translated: CASSLGQGYTEAFF.

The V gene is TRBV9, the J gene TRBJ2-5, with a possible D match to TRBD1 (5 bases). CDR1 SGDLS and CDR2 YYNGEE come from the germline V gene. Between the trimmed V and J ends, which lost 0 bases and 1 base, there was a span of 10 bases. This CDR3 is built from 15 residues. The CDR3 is CASSVVQGPQETQYF. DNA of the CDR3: TGTGCCAGCAGCGTAGTGCAGGGTCCCCAAGAGACCCAGTACTTC.

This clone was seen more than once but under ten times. As DNA, the CDR3 is TGTGCCGCACGGGACAGGGAAAACACTGAAGCTTTCTTT. Translating it yields CAARDRENTEAFF. J is TRBJ1-1 and V is TRBV6-1; 9 bases line up with TRBD1. CDR1 is MNHNS, CDR2 SASEGT, per germline. V shed 11 bases and J 2 bases; nucleotides not matched to a gene: 6. CDR3 length: 13 residues.

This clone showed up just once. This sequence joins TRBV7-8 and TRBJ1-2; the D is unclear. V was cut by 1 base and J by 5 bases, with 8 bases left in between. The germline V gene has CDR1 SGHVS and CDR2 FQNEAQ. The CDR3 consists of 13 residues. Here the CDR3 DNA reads TGTGCCAGCAGCTTAGGCGGGAAGTATGGCTACACCTTC. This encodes CASSLGGKYGYTF.

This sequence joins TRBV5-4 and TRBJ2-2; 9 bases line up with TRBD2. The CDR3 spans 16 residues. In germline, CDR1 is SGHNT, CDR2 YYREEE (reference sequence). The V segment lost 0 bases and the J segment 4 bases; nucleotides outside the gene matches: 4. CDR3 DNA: TGTGCCAGCAGCTTGGCAGGACTAGCGAGCACCGGGGAGCTGTTTTTT. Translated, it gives CASSLAGLASTGELFF.

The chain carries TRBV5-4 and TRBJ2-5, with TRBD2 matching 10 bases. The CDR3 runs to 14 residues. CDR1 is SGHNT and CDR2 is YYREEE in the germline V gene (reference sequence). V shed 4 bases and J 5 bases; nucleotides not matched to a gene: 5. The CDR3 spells CASSKREGGETQYF. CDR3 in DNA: TGTGCCAGCAGCAAGCGGGAGGGCGGTGAGACCCAGTACTTC.

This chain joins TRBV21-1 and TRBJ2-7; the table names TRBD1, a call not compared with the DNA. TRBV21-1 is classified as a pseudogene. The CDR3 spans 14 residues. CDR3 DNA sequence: TGTGCCAGCAGGCACGGGACAGGGGGCTTCGAGCAGTACGTC. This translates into CASRHGTGGFEQYV.

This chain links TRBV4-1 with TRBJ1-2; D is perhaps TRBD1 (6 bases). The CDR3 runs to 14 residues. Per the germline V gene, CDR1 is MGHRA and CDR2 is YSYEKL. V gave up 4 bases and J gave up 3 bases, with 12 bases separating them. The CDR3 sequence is CASSRGQIDYGYTF. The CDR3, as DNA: TGCGCCAGCAGCCGAGGACAGATTGACTATGGCTACACCTTC.

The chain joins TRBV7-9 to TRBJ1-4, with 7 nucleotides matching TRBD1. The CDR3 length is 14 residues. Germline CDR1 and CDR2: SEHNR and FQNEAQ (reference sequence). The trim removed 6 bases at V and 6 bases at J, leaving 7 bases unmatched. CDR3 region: CASRKTGVDEKLFF. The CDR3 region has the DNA TGTGCCAGCAGGAAAACAGGGGTGGATGAAAAACTGTTTTTT.

Written as DNA, the CDR3 is TGTGCCAGCAGCCCCATGGGGCAGTACAATGAGCAGTTCTTC. Protein sequence: CASSPMGQYNEQFF. The chain links TRBV6-4 to TRBJ2-1, with D perhaps TRBD1 (5 bases). This CDR3 has 14 amino acids. V lost 6 bases and J 4 bases, leaving 13 bases between the germline ends. CDR1 MRHNA and CDR2 SNTAGT come from the germline V gene.

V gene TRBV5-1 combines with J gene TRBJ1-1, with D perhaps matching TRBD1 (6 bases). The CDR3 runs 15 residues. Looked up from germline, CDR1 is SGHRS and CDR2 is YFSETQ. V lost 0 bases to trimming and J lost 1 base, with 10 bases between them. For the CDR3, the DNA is TGCGCCAGCAGCTTGGGGGACAACTCGAACACTGAAGCTTTCTTT. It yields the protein CASSLGDNSNTEAFF.

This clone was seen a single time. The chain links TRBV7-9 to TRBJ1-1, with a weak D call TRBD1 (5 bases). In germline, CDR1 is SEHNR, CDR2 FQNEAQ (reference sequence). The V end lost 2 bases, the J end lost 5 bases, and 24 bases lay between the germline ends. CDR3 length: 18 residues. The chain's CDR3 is CASSLQLQVGSPKTEAFF. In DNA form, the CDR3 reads TGTGCCAGCAGCTTACAACTACAGGTTGGCTCTCCGAAGACTGAAGCTTTCTTT.

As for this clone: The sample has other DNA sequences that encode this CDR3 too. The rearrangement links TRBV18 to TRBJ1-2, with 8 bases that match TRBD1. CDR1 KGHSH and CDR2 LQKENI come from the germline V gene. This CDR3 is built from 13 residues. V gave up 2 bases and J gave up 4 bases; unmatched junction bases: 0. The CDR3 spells CASSPGQGYGYTF. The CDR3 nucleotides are TGTGCCAGCTCACCAGGACAGGGCTATGGCTACACCTTC.

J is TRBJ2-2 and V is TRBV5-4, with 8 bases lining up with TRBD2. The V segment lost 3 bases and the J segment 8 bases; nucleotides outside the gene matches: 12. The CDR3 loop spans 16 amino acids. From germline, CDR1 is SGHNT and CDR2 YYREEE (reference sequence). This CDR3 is CASSSEVAGLGGELFF. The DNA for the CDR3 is TGTGCCAGCAGCTCGGAGGTAGCGGGATTGGGTGGGGAGCTGTTTTTT.

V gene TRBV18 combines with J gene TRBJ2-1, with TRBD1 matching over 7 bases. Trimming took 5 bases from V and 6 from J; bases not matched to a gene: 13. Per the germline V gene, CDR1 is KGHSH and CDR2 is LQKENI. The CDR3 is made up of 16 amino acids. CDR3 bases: TGTGCCAGCTCAACAATACAGGGGTTGGAAGTCAATGAGCAGTTCTTC. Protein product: CASSTIQGLEVNEQFF.

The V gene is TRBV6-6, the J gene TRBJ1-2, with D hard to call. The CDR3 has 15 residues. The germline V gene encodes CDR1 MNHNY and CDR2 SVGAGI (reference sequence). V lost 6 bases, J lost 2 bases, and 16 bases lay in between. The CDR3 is CASRIPRGPNYGYTF. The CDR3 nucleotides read TGTGCCAGCAGAATCCCCCGGGGTCCCAACTATGGCTACACCTTC.

The CDR3 region is CASSLYRAYEQYF. The CDR3 DNA reads as TGTGCCAGCAGCTTGTACAGGGCCTACGAGCAGTACTTC. This chain links TRBV5-8 with TRBJ2-5; a weak D match, TRBD1 (6 bases). The J call may be faulty, since TRBJ2-7 better matches the DNA end. There are 13 residues in the CDR3. CDR1 and CDR2 (germline): SGHTS, YDEGEE.

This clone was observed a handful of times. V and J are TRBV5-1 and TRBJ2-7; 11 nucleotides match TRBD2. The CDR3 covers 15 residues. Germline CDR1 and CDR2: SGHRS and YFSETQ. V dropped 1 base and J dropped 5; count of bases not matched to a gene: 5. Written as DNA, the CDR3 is TGCGCCAGCAGCTTGACTAGCGGGAGCCCCCACGAGCAGTACTTC. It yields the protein CASSLTSGSPHEQYF.

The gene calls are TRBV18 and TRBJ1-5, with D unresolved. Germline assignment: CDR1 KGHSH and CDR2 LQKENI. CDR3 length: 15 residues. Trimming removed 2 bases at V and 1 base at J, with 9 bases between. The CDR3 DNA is TGTGCCAGCTCACCAGAGATGAGGAGCAATCAGCCCCAGCATTTT. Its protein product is CASSPEMRSNQPQHF.

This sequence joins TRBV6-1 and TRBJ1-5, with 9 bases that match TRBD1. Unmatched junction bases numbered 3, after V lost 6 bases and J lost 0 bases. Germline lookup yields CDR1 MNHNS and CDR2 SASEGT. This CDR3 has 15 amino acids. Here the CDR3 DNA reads TGTGCCAGCAGGTGGGGACAGGGTAGCAATCAGCCCCAGCATTTT. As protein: CASRWGQGSNQPQHF.

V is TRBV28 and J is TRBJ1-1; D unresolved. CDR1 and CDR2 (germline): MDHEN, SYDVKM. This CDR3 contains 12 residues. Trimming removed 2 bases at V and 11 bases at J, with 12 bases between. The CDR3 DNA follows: TGTGCCAGCAGTTTAGGACGAGGGTCGGCTTTCTTT. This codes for CASSLGRGSAFF.

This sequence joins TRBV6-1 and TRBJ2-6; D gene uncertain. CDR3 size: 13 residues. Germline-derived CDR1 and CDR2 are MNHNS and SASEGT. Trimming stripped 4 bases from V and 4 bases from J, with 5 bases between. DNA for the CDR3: TGTGCCAGCAGTGCGTCCGGGGCCAACGTCCTGACTTTC. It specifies CASSASGANVLTF.